This T cell receptor beta chain was profiled in a study of CD8 T cells in Susac syndrome. Study-wide background: Sequencing included Susac syndrome patients, roughly six of them with active disease and roughly eight in remission. Whole-study results and caveats: The study's TCR sequencing and HLA analysis drew on a certain number of individuals. That number was acknowledged as relatively small.

Turning to this clonotype: Antigen unknown.

About 0.45 to 1 ug RNA was reverse transcribed with random hexamers. TCRdb called the immunoSEQ multiplex PCR reads again in MiXCR, with one record for every CDR3 protein. The sample includes 150,000 to 180,000 distinct CDR3 sequences, around 95% of them seen just once. Deletions cut 5 bases from V and 5 bases from J, with 15 bases between. The CDR3 spans 13 residues. From germline, CDR1 is SQVTM and CDR2 ANQGSEA. Sequencing was carried out using CD4+ T cells from PBMCs. The V gene is TRBV29-1, the J gene TRBJ2-5; D unclear. The sequence derives from a human donor with Susac syndrome. The CDR3 sequence is CSVCPSGSETQYF. The DNA of the CDR3 is TGCAGCGTTTGCCCGTCCGGGTCGGAGACCCAGTACTTC.